Sequencing of this TCR beta chain was carried out in a study of PD-L1 blockade in urothelial cancer. Study-wide background: Males with bladder-origin urothelial cancer made up about 90% of the roughly 29 patients.

V gave up 2 bases and J gave up 2 bases, with 15 bases separating them. The CDR3 loop spans 16 amino acids. The germline gives CDR1 LNHDA, CDR2 SQIVND (reference sequence). The time point denotes: pretreatment peripheral blood. Profiled with immunoSEQ multiplex PCR; TCRdb holds only in-frame clones, not every one. This table has some 71,000 clones, around 86% appearing once. Sequences were derived from PBMCs, sampled around atezolizumab (anti-PD-L1) treatment. V usage is TRBV19 and J usage is TRBJ2-5; the D is unclear. This clonotype was sampled from a man aged 60 to 69 with urothelial cancer. The DNA of the CDR3 is TGTGCCAGTAGTATATCTCATGGCGTCAGGCAAGAGACCCAGTACTTC. Encoded protein: CASSISHGVRQETQYF.